Each of the 5 T cell receptor beta chains below was sequenced from the same sample in a study of T cells expressing NK-cell markers. TCRdb reanalyzed the 5' RACE reads and collapses them to one entry per CDR3 protein, without DNA. Here the sample table reports approximately 420,000 distinct CDR3 sequences. The sequenced sample was blood T cells: a sorted CD56 or NKG2C T cell subset, CD4+ or CD8+ T cells, or bulk PBMC T cells (not recorded which). Every receptor here comes from a woman aged 45-59 years in good health.

The chain uses TRBV20-1 and TRBJ1-3; as DNA is missing, the TRBD1 call by TCRdb cannot be tested. CDR1 and CDR2 from the germline V gene are DFQATT and SNEGSKA (reference sequence). The length of the CDR3 is 15 residues. The chain's CDR3 is CSATTGTGFGNTIYF.

V and J are TRBV27 and TRBJ1-4; TCRdb outputs TRBD1, but without DNA this stays unchecked. Germline V gene sequence: CDR1 MNHEY, CDR2 SMNVEV (reference sequence). The CDR3 spans 16 residues. CDR3 residues: CATRKGGIATNEKLFF.

The chain couples TRBV4-1 to TRBJ2-2; as DNA is missing, the TRBD2 call by TCRdb cannot be tested. From germline, CDR1 is MGHRA and CDR2 YSYEKL. The CDR3 sequence is 16 residues long. The CDR3 is CASSPWTSARNRELFF.

The rearrangement links TRBV7-7 to TRBJ2-3; the TCRdb call, TRBD1, lacks DNA for checking. Per germline, CDR1 SSHAT and CDR2 FNYEAQ (reference sequence). The CDR3 extends over 17 amino acids. The CDR3 sequence is CASSPGGSNLIADTQYF.

The chain uses TRBV5-6 and TRBJ1-5; TCRdb calls TRBD1, which cannot be checked without DNA. The germline gives CDR1 SGHDT, CDR2 YYEEEE. The CDR3 length is 15 residues. CDR3 protein: CASSFRGVSNQPQHF.